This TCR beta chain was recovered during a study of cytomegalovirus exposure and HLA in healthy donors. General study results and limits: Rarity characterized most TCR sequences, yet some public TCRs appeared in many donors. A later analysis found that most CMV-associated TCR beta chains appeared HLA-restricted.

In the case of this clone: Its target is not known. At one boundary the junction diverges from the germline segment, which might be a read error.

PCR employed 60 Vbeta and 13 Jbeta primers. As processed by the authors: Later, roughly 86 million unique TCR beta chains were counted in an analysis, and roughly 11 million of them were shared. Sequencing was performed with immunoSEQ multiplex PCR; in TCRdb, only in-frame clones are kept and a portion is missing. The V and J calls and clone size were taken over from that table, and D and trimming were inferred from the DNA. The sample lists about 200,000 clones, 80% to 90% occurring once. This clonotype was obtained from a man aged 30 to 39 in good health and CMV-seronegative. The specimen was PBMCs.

The CDR3 coding sequence is TGTTCCAGCAGCTCCCCTTTAGCGGGGGAGCGGGCCGAGCAGTACTTC. Amino acid sequence: CSSSSPLAGERAEQYF. V is TRBV7-9 and J is TRBJ2-7, with 9 bases matching TRBD2. The CDR3 length is 16 residues. Germline assignment: CDR1 SEHNR and CDR2 FQNEAQ (reference sequence).